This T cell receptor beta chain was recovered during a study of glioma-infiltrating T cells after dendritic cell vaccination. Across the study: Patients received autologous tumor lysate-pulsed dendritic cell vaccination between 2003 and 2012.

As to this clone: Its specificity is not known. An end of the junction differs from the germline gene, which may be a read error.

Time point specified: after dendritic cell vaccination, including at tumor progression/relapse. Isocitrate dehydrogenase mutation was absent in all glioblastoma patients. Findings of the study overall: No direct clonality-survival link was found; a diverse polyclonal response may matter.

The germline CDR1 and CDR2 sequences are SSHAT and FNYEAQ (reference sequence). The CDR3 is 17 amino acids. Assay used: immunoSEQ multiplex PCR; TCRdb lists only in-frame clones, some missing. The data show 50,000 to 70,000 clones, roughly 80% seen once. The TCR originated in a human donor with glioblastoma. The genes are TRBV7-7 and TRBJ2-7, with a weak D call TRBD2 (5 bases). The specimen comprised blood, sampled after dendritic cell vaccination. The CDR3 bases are TGTGCTAGCAGCTTAGTCATCTCGGGGATTTTCCCCTACGAGCAGTACTTC. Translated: CASSLVISGIFPYEQYF.